Presented here are 19 T cell receptor beta chains from one specimen sequenced in a study of human T cells and chemical hapten exposure. Time point in this sample: patch test 1, 2 weeks after DPC sensitization. Specified treatment: therapeutic diphenylcyclopropenone sensitization with weekly scalp DPC. One entry per CDR3 protein results from TCRdb running MiXCR on the RACE reads. The sample has 150,000 to 200,000 distinct CDR3 sequences, about 15% seen once. This specimen was whole blood, taken in connection with sensitization to the hapten diphenylcyclopropenone (DPC). All receptors come from a woman in her twenties or thirties with alopecia areata. Some clones in this sample may be carry-over from other donors' samples.

This sequence joins TRBV19 and TRBJ1-2; D is unclear. The V end was cut by 9 bases, the J end by 2 bases, with 13 bases between. Looked up from germline, CDR1 is LNHDA and CDR2 is SQIVND (reference sequence). The CDR3 has 13 residues. Here the CDR3 reads CASDGRPNYGYTF. The CDR3 nucleotides are TGTGCCAGCGATGGTAGACCGAACTATGGCTACACCTTC.

The J gene is TRBJ2-7, the V gene TRBV28; 8 nucleotides align to TRBD1. Germline loops: CDR1 MDHEN, CDR2 SYDVKM. This CDR3 region has 14 residues. Trimming cost V 6 bases and J 1 base; bases outside gene matches: 5. The CDR3 protein is CASRTGTGSYEQYF. The CDR3, as DNA: TGTGCCAGCAGGACCGGGACAGGTTCCTACGAGCAGTACTTC.

This chain joins TRBV29-1 and TRBJ1-2; D ambiguous. Germline CDR1 reads SQVTM; CDR2 reads ANQGSEA. CDR3 length equals 12 residues. Trimming pared 3 bases from V and 0 bases from J, leaving 5 bases between. The CDR3 region is CSVEWSNYGYTF. CDR3 nucleotides: TGCAGCGTTGAGTGGTCTAACTATGGCTACACCTTC.

This clonotype was found many times. V usage is TRBV7-9 and J usage is TRBJ2-3; D ambiguous. The CDR3 is made up of 14 amino acids. Germline CDR1 and CDR2: SEHNR and FQNEAQ (reference sequence). V dropped 3 bases and J dropped 2 bases, with 9 bases sitting between them. The CDR3 here is CASSFASDTDTQYF. CDR3 DNA sequence: TGTGCCAGCAGCTTTGCCAGTGACACAGATACGCAGTATTTT.

Many counts were recorded for this clonotype. V gene TRBV10-3 combines with J gene TRBJ2-3; 10 bases are shared with TRBD2. The CDR3 spans 17 residues. Germline V lookup: CDR1 ENHRY, CDR2 SYGVKD. V shed 3 bases, J shed 4 bases, and the junction held 10 bases outside the gene matches. CDR3 sequence: CAISELSGGLGADTQYF. The CDR3 region has the DNA TGTGCCATCAGTGAACTTAGCGGGGGGCTCGGAGCAGATACGCAGTATTTT.

In its sample, this clonotype was seen a few times. The chain recombines TRBV18 with TRBJ2-7; 10 bases line up with TRBD1. Germline CDR1 and CDR2: KGHSH and LQKENI. The V segment lost 2 bases and the J segment 5 bases; nucleotides outside the gene matches: 12. This CDR3 contains 17 residues. The CDR3 loop reads CASSPSTSGTGAHEQYF. The CDR3 DNA is TGTGCCAGCTCACCATCCACCTCCGGGACAGGGGCCCACGAGCAGTACTTC.

This sequence joins TRBV7-2 and TRBJ1-2, with 9 positions matching TRBD1. J lost 7 bases, V lost 1 base, and 4 bases had no gene match. There are 14 residues in the CDR3. The germline V gene has CDR1 SGHTA and CDR2 FQGNSA. CDR3 sequence (DNA): TGTGCCAGCAGCTTAGAATGGGACAGGGTTGGCTACACCTTC. Translating gives CASSLEWDRVGYTF.

This clonotype came up many times. The V call is TRBV18, the J call TRBJ2-2, with 7 nucleotides matching TRBD1. V was pared by 6 bases and J by 0 bases, with 7 bases of the junction left unmatched. The CDR3 contains 16 residues. Germline lookup yields CDR1 KGHSH and CDR2 LQKENI. The CDR3 loop is CASSPQGQTNTGELFF. In DNA, the CDR3 is TGTGCCAGCTCGCCGCAGGGACAGACGAACACCGGGGAGCTGTTTTTT.

This clonotype was seen more than once but under ten times. The genes are TRBV7-9 and TRBJ2-1; 12 nucleotides align to TRBD2. V was clipped by 2 bases and J by 9 bases; unmatched bases: 5. Germline lookup yields CDR1 SEHNR and CDR2 FQNEAQ (reference sequence). The CDR3 is made up of 15 amino acids. DNA of the CDR3: TGTGCCAGCAGCTTACTAGCGGGAGGGCCGGGTGAGCAGTTCTTC. Translated: CASSLLAGGPGEQFF.

The rearrangement links TRBV20-1 to TRBJ1-1, with D possibly TRBD1 on 5 matching bases. With 0 bases removed from V and 5 bases from J, the gap between germline ends came to 13 bases. CDR1 and CDR2 from the germline V gene are DFQATT and SNEGSKA (reference sequence). The CDR3 consists of 14 residues. The CDR3 sequence is CSARDWAGGTEAFF. The CDR3, as DNA: TGCAGTGCTAGAGATTGGGCGGGGGGGACTGAAGCTTTCTTT.

The genes are TRBV4-3 and TRBJ1-1; a weak D match, TRBD1 (5 bases). CDR3 size: 16 residues. The germline V gene has CDR1 LGHNA and CDR2 YSLEER. Trimming pared 1 base from V and 4 bases from J, leaving 16 bases between. The CDR3 DNA reads TGCGCCAGCAGCCAAGCGATTAGCGGAAGGGGCACTGAAGCTTTCTTT. It encodes CASSQAISGRGTEAFF.

This clonotype was detected ten times or more. The chain joins TRBV7-9 to TRBJ2-2; 7 bases agree with TRBD1. CDR3 size: 14 residues. From germline, CDR1 is SEHNR and CDR2 FQNEAQ (reference sequence). The ends lost 2 bases at V and 3 bases at J; junction bases unmatched: 0. As DNA, the CDR3 is TGTGCCAGCAGCTTACAGGGGGACACCGGGGAGCTGTTTTTT. Translating gives CASSLQGDTGELFF.

In its sample, this clonotype was seen many times. The chain combines TRBV7-8 with TRBJ2-7; D is uncertain. The CDR3 is 12 amino acids. V was cut by 5 bases and J by 5 bases, with 10 bases left in between. CDR1 and CDR2 from the germline V gene are SGHVS and FQNEAQ. DNA of the CDR3: TGTGCCAGCAGCACTTCTTTCCACGAGCAGTACTTC. It translates to CASSTSFHEQYF.

The chain uses TRBV28 and TRBJ1-2, with D hard to call. From germline, CDR1 is MDHEN and CDR2 SYDVKM. There are 12 residues in the CDR3. With 3 bases removed from V and 9 bases from J, the gap between germline ends came to 11 bases. The CDR3 coding sequence is TGTGCCAGCAGTTTGTTTGGGAGTAGCTACACCTTC. Translating gives CASSLFGSSYTF.

This clonotype was recorded many times. The V call is TRBV4-1, the J call TRBJ2-2; D is undetermined. Trimming took off 1 base at V and 5 bases at J, with 5 bases between the two ends. Germline lookup yields CDR1 MGHRA and CDR2 YSYEKL. This CDR3 has 13 residues. The CDR3 nucleotides are TGCGCCAGCAGCCAAGGAGGAACCGGGGAGCTGTTTTTT. Translating gives CASSQGGTGELFF.

V is TRBV28 and J is TRBJ1-6; D ambiguous. The ends were cut back, 6 bases at V and 3 bases at J, with 12 bases in the middle. The CDR3 totals 15 residues. CDR1 and CDR2 (germline): MDHEN, SYDVKM. Here the CDR3 reads CASSEQSFYNSPLHF. The CDR3 coding sequence is TGTGCCAGCAGCGAACAGAGTTTCTATAATTCACCCCTCCACTTT.

This clonotype was detected a few times. The gene calls are TRBV7-9 and TRBJ2-2, with D unresolved. V lost 5 bases and J 4 bases, leaving 5 bases between the germline ends. The germline V gene has CDR1 SEHNR and CDR2 FQNEAQ (reference sequence). The CDR3 sequence is 12 residues long. CDR3 residues: CASSTPTGELFF. The CDR3 DNA is TGTGCCAGCAGCACCCCCACCGGGGAGCTGTTTTTT. The whole variable domain, remainder taken from reference TRBV7-9 and TRBJ2-2, is DTGVSQNPRHKITKRGQNVTFRCDPISEHNRLYWYRQTLGQGPEFLTYFQNEAQLEKSRLLSDRFSAERPKGSFSTLEIQRTEQGDSAMYLCASSTPTGELFFGEGSRLTVL.

The chain carries TRBV6-2 or TRBV6-3 and TRBJ2-5; D assignment may be TRBD1 or TRBD2 (6 bases each). V shed 7 bases and J shed 0 bases, with 9 bases lying between them. The germline gives CDR1 MNHEY, CDR2 SVGEGT. There are 13 residues in the CDR3. The DNA of the CDR3 is TGTGCCAGCAACAGGGACTACCAAGAGACCCAGTACTTC. Amino acid sequence: CASNRDYQETQYF.

This chain links TRBV10-3 with TRBJ1-1; TRBD1 matches at 9 bases. V shed 11 bases, J shed 4 bases, and the junction held 11 bases outside the gene matches. The V gene's germline CDR1 is ENHRY and CDR2 SYGVKD. This CDR3 contains 14 residues. The CDR3 DNA follows: TGTGCCGCGTCATCGACAGGGGGAGGCACTGAAGCTTTCTTT. Translation: CAASSTGGGTEAFF.